The rows below give T cell receptor beta chains drawn from one sample of a study of OX40 agonist ivuxolimab in advanced cancers. The repertoire was sequenced with immunoSEQ multiplex PCR; TCRdb's copy has only in-frame clones and lacks some. Among approximately 60,000 clones listed, around 83% were seen once. The input for sequencing was CD4+ or CD8+ T cells sorted from blood, taken in a trial of the OX40 agonist ivuxolimab. All receptors come from an adult with an advanced solid tumor such as melanoma, head and neck, liver or kidney cancer. Both conserved end residues are part of each CDR3. D genes are given only for firm matches. The size field is filled for only some rows; it gives once, few, many or a size class.

j_gene: TRBJ2-7
d_gene: -
v_gene: TRBV5-1
abundance: -
CDR3nt: TGCGCCAGCAGCTTGGACAGCATCTACGAGCAGTACTTC
CDR3aa: CASSLDSIYEQYF

j_gene: TRBJ2-1
d_gene: TRBD1
v_gene: TRBV7-3
abundance: -
CDR3nt: TGTGCCAGCAGCCCGGACAGGGGGCCTCATGAGCAGTTCTTC
CDR3aa: CASSPDRGPHEQFF

j_gene: TRBJ2-7
d_gene: -
v_gene: TRBV6-5
abundance: -
CDR3nt: TGTGCCAGCAGGGACACCTACGAGCAGTACTTC
CDR3aa: CASRDTYEQYF

j_gene: TRBJ1-2
d_gene: -
v_gene: TRBV28
abundance: -
CDR3nt: TGTGCCAGCAGCTCCCCAGGGGCTCTTGGGGGCTACACCTTC
CDR3aa: CASSSPGALGGYTF

j_gene: TRBJ2-5
d_gene: -
v_gene: TRBV18
abundance: -
CDR3nt: TGTGCCAGCTCACTCAATATCCAAGAGACCCAGTACTTC
CDR3aa: CASSLNIQETQYF

j_gene: TRBJ1-6
d_gene: -
v_gene: TRBV7-9
abundance: -
CDR3nt: TGTGCCAGCAGCTTGGGGCAGCTAAATTCACCCCTCCACTTT
CDR3aa: CASSLGQLNSPLHF

j_gene: TRBJ2-1
d_gene: TRBD2
v_gene: TRBV4-2
abundance: once
CDR3nt: TGTGCCAGCAGCCAAGATCTTGCTAGCGGGGGGTGGCCGTTCTTC
CDR3aa: CASSQDLASGGWPFF

j_gene: TRBJ2-3
d_gene: -
v_gene: TRBV2
abundance: -
CDR3nt: TGTGCCTCCGACCCGGGAAGCACAGATACGCAGTATTTT
CDR3aa: CASDPGSTDTQYF

j_gene: TRBJ1-3
d_gene: -
v_gene: TRBV6-1
abundance: -
CDR3nt: TGTGCCAGCAGTGAAGCGACAGTGCTGGCTGGAAACACCATATATTTT
CDR3aa: CASSEATVLAGNTIYF

j_gene: TRBJ1-6
d_gene: TRBD1
v_gene: TRBV7-9
abundance: few
CDR3nt: TGTGCCAGCAGCACGACCGGGACAGGGTTTCAGCTCCACTTT
CDR3aa: CASSTTGTGFQLHF

j_gene: TRBJ2-4
d_gene: TRBD1
v_gene: TRBV10-3
abundance: -
CDR3nt: TGTGCCACTGAACAGGGGTCGAACATTCAGTACTTC
CDR3aa: CATEQGSNIQYF

j_gene: TRBJ2-7
d_gene: TRBD1
v_gene: TRBV5-6
abundance: -
CDR3nt: TGTGCCAGCAGCTTGGGGACAGGGTGGGCCTACGAGCAGTACTTC
CDR3aa: CASSLGTGWAYEQYF

j_gene: TRBJ2-7
d_gene: TRBD2
v_gene: TRBV5-1
abundance: -
CDR3nt: TGCGCCAGCAGCTTGGGAACTAGCGGGGCGTACGAGCAGTACTTC
CDR3aa: CASSLGTSGAYEQYF

j_gene: TRBJ2-5
d_gene: -
v_gene: TRBV5-8
abundance: few
CDR3nt: TGTGCCAGCAGCGGGAAGACCCAGTACTTC
CDR3aa: CASSGKTQYF

j_gene: TRBJ1-1
d_gene: -
v_gene: TRBV18
abundance: -
CDR3nt: TGTGCCAGCTCCCCAGGCGAGGTGAACACTGAAGCTTTCTTT
CDR3aa: CASSPGEVNTEAFF

j_gene: TRBJ1-2
d_gene: TRBD1
v_gene: TRBV7-8
abundance: -
CDR3nt: TGTGCCAGCAGCTTGACCCGGCAGGGGGTCAGGAAATTGGATGGCTACACCTTC
CDR3aa: CASSLTRQGVRKLDGYTF

j_gene: TRBJ2-2
d_gene: -
v_gene: TRBV21-1
abundance: -
CDR3nt: TGTGCCAGACCCAGTGGCGAAAGCTACACCGGGGAGCTGTTTTTT
CDR3aa: CARPSGESYTGELFF

j_gene: TRBJ2-7
d_gene: -
v_gene: TRBV5-5
abundance: -
CDR3nt: TGTGCCAGCGGTAACGGACCCCCGGTAAGCGAGCAGTACTTC
CDR3aa: CASGNGPPVSEQYF

j_gene: TRBJ2-7
d_gene: TRBD1
v_gene: TRBV30
abundance: -
CDR3nt: TGTGCCTGGGACGAACCGGGACAGGCCTACGAGCAGTACTTC
CDR3aa: CAWDEPGQAYEQYF

j_gene: TRBJ2-5
d_gene: TRBD2
v_gene: TRBV5-1
abundance: -
CDR3nt: TGCGCCAGCAGCTGGGCCGGGGGGGCCCGTGAGACCCAGTACTTC
CDR3aa: CASSWAGGARETQYF

j_gene: TRBJ2-1
d_gene: -
v_gene: TRBV18
abundance: -
CDR3nt: TGTGCCAGCTCACCATTGGACTCGGAAGTTGAGCAGTTCTTC
CDR3aa: CASSPLDSEVEQFF

j_gene: TRBJ1-1
d_gene: -
v_gene: TRBV21-1
abundance: -
CDR3nt: TGTGCCAGCAGCAAATGGGAATGGGTGAGTCATTTAAACACTGAAGCTTTCTTT
CDR3aa: CASSKWEWVSHLNTEAFF